These 20 T cell receptor beta chains were all obtained from the same sample, sequenced in a study of beta chain features in type 1 diabetes. Findings and limits, study-wide: All four CD4+ subsets of Type 1 diabetes patients contained TCRB CDR3s that were moderately but significantly shorter.

These receptors have no identified antigens. The study reverse transcribed the entire isolated RNA, so it sequenced expressed TCRB transcripts. Clones were sequenced by immunoSEQ multiplex PCR, and TCRdb holds only the in-frame ones, with some missing. The table includes roughly 280,000 clones, around 24% detected once. Sequenced input: naive CD4+ T cells from blood. Source of these receptors: a woman aged 25-40 years with type 1 diabetes.

Only a few counts were recorded for this clone. The rearrangement links TRBV29-1 to TRBJ2-3; 9 nucleotides match TRBD1. Germline V lookup: CDR1 SQVTM, CDR2 ANQGSEA. With V trimmed by 5 bases and J by 6 bases, 3 bases remained unmatched. The CDR3 consists of 12 residues. In DNA, the CDR3 is TGCAGCGTTTCGACAGGGGGGGATACGCAGTATTTT. Translating gives CSVSTGGDTQYF.

V gene TRBV5-6 combines with J gene TRBJ1-1; a possible D gene is TRBD1 (5 bases). The germline V gene has CDR1 SGHDT and CDR2 YYEEEE. Trimming pared 2 bases from V and 8 bases from J, leaving 10 bases between. The CDR3 loop spans 12 amino acids. The CDR3 sequence: CASSLQDVEAFF. Here the CDR3 DNA reads TGTGCCAGCAGCTTACAGGACGTAGAAGCTTTCTTT.

The genes are TRBV9 and TRBJ1-2; TRBD1 aligns across 8 bases. The junction had 6 bases not matched to a gene; V was cut back by 3 bases and J by 5 bases. This CDR3 is built from 14 residues. Germline assignment: CDR1 SGDLS and CDR2 YYNGEE. The CDR3: CASSATGVVYGYTF. The CDR3 DNA is TGTGCCAGCAGCGCGACAGGGGTCGTGTATGGCTACACCTTC. Full variable domain (missing parts from reference TRBV9 and TRBJ1-2): DSGVTQTPKHLITATGQRVTLRCSPRSGDLSVYWYQQSLDQGLQFLIQYYNGEERAKGNILERFSAQQFPDLHSELNLSSLELGDSALYFCASSATGVVYGYTFGSGTRLTVV.

This clone was picked up a small number of times. This chain connects TRBV29-1 to TRBJ1-3; 8 bases agree with TRBD1. Germline CDR1 SQVTM, CDR2 ANQGSEA. The CDR3 totals 13 residues. V trimming: 6 bases; J trimming: 8 bases; junction bases outside the gene matches: 9. CDR3 bases: TGCAGCGTCCGGGGGACAGGAGGAGACACCATATATTTT. This gives the protein CSVRGTGGDTIYF. Supplemented by reference TRBV29-1 and TRBJ1-3, the full variable domain reads SAVISQKPSRDICQRGTSLTIQCQVDSQVTMMFWYRQQPGQSLTLIATANQGSEATYESGFVIDKFPISRPNLTFSTLTVSNMSPEDSSIYLCSVRGTGGDTIYFGEGSWLTVV.

A remark on this clone: Other DNA sequences in this sample translate to the same CDR3. This rearrangement joins TRBV7-2 to TRBJ2-1; no firm D call. The CDR3 has 15 amino acids. With 1 base removed from V and 0 bases from J, the gap between germline ends came to 7 bases. Germline values: CDR1 SGHTA, CDR2 FQGNSA. The CDR3 sequence: CASSLESSSYNEQFF. The CDR3 bases are TGTGCCAGCAGCTTAGAATCTAGCTCCTACAATGAGCAGTTCTTC.

This clone was detected only a few times. This chain links TRBV30 with TRBJ1-5; TRBD1 agrees at 7 bases. CDR1 is GTSNPN and CDR2 is SVGIG in the germline V gene (reference sequence). CDR3 length equals 13 residues. Unmatched junction bases numbered 9, after V lost 4 bases and J lost 9 bases. This chain's CDR3 is CAWKQGPGWPQHF. The CDR3 bases are TGTGCCTGGAAACAGGGGCCGGGGTGGCCCCAGCATTTT.

The rearrangement joins TRBV25-1 to TRBJ1-1; 7 nucleotides line up with TRBD1. Trimming removed 9 bases from V and 8 bases from J; junction bases left unmatched: 15. The CDR3 sequence is 14 residues long. The V gene's germline CDR1 is MGHDK and CDR2 SYGVNS. This CDR3 reads CASTVSTGYSEAFF. In nucleotides, the CDR3 is TGTGCCAGTACCGTGTCGACAGGGTATTCGGAAGCTTTCTTT. Based on the CDR3 plus reference TRBV25-1 and TRBJ1-1, the full variable domain is EADIYQTPRYLVIGTGKKITLECSQTMGHDKMYWYQQDPGMELHLIHYSYGVNSTEKGDLSSESTVSRIRTEHFPLTLESARPSHTSQYLCASTVSTGYSEAFFGQGTRLTVV.

The V call is TRBV2, the J call TRBJ2-3; maybe TRBD1 (5 bases). The germline V gene has CDR1 SNHLY and CDR2 FYNNEI. The CDR3 extends over 15 amino acids. With 4 bases removed from V and 1 base from J, the gap between germline ends came to 12 bases. In nucleotides, the CDR3 is TGTGCCAGCAGTGTCGACAGTTCTGGCACAGATACGCAGTATTTT. Encoded protein: CASSVDSSGTDTQYF.

The chain joins TRBV7-9 to TRBJ2-2; TRBD2 matches at 10 bases. Germline CDR1 reads SEHNR; CDR2 reads FQNEAQ (reference sequence). CDR3 length: 15 amino acids. The ends lost 4 bases at V and 5 bases at J; junction bases unmatched: 4. The DNA of the CDR3 is TGTGCCAGCAGCTACGGGACTAGCGTTACCGGGGAGCTGTTTTTT. Translated, it gives CASSYGTSVTGELFF.

The chain employs TRBV5-4 and TRBJ1-3; no definite D call. V was clipped by 3 bases and J by 6 bases, with 13 bases between them. Looked up from germline, CDR1 is SGHNT and CDR2 is YYREEE (reference sequence). CDR3 length equals 14 residues. The CDR3: CASSSGAGINTIYF. Written as DNA, the CDR3 is TGTGCCAGCAGCTCGGGCGCGGGGATAAACACCATATATTTT.

The CDR3 DNA follows: TGCGCCAGCCACGCGGGACTATCTTCCTACGAGCAGTACTTC. Its protein is CASHAGLSSYEQYF. The genes are TRBV5-1 and TRBJ2-7; 7 bases line up with TRBD2. Germline V gene sequence: CDR1 SGHRS, CDR2 YFSETQ. With V trimmed by 7 bases and J by 1 base, 8 bases remained unmatched. The CDR3 totals 14 residues. The whole variable domain, filled in from reference TRBV5-1 and TRBJ2-7, reads KAGVTQTPRYLIKTRGQQVTLSCSPISGHRSVSWYQQTPGQGLQFLFEYFSETQRNKGNFPGRFSGRQFSNSRSEMNVSTLELGDSALYLCASHAGLSSYEQYFGPGTRLTVT.

This clone was seen a few times. The chain has TRBV4-1 and TRBJ2-1, with D possibly being TRBD2 (6 bases). The germline V gene encodes CDR1 MGHRA and CDR2 YSYEKL. V shed 0 bases and J shed 5 bases, with 17 bases lying between them. The CDR3 runs 17 residues. The CDR3 bases are TGCGCCAGCAGCCAAGAATCGGTCTCGCGGGGACACAATGAGCAGTTCTTC. Amino acids: CASSQESVSRGHNEQFF.

With regard to this clone: Other DNA sequences in the sample encode the same CDR3. The gene calls are TRBV7-9 and TRBJ2-1, with D unclear. Looked up from germline, CDR1 is SEHNR and CDR2 is FQNEAQ (reference sequence). The CDR3 sequence is 11 residues long. Trimming took off 5 bases at V and 4 bases at J, with 3 bases between the two ends. The CDR3 DNA sequence: TGTGCCAGCAGCCCTTACAATGAGCAGTTCTTC. Translating gives CASSPYNEQFF.

This clone has only a few counts. The CDR3 spells CASSYSGSPDTQYF. The CDR3 DNA sequence: TGTGCCAGCAGTTACAGCGGGAGCCCAGATACGCAGTATTTT. The chain joins TRBV27 to TRBJ2-3; TRBD2 agrees at 8 bases. Looked up from germline, CDR1 is MNHEY and CDR2 is SMNVEV (reference sequence). The CDR3 covers 14 residues. The ends lost 4 bases at V and 4 bases at J; junction bases unmatched: 4.

In its sample, this clone was seen a few times. The rearrangement links TRBV9 to TRBJ2-1; D might be TRBD1 (5 bases). Germline V gives CDR1 SGDLS, CDR2 YYNGEE. V was trimmed by 2 bases and J by 2 bases, leaving 8 bases between them. This CDR3 is built from 14 residues. In nucleotides, the CDR3 is TGTGCCAGCAGCGTTCAGGGCCCCTACAATGAGCAGTTCTTC. Encoded protein: CASSVQGPYNEQFF.

This clone was detected only a few times. The chain has TRBV19 and TRBJ2-5; D call uncertain. Germline assignment: CDR1 LNHDA and CDR2 SQIVND (reference sequence). V lost 6 bases and J lost 5, with 13 bases in between. The CDR3 extends over 13 amino acids. This CDR3 reads CASRGSLRETQYF. The CDR3 DNA follows: TGTGCCAGTAGGGGTAGCCTTAGGGAGACCCAGTACTTC.

V usage is TRBV7-3 and J usage is TRBJ2-5; TRBD1 matches at 10 bases. CDR3 length: 14 residues. Losses at the gene ends were 5 bases for V and 3 bases for J; bases not matched to a gene: 3. CDR1 is SGHTA and CDR2 is FQGTGA in the germline V gene. The DNA for the CDR3 is TGTGCCAGCAGCAGACAGGGGGCTGAAGAGACCCAGTACTTC. Translated, it gives CASSRQGAEETQYF.

At least ten counts were recorded for this clone. One end of the junction varies from germline; a read error may be responsible. The rearrangement uses TRBV23-1 and TRBJ2-4; D perhaps matches TRBD2 (5 bases). TRBV23-1 is treated as an ORF (open reading frame) with a function not yet certain. The CDR3 runs 8 residues. The CDR3 protein is CAIPSRDF. CDR3 nucleotides: TGCGCCATTCCTAGCCGGGACTTC.

The chain employs TRBV30 and TRBJ2-3; 11 nucleotides line up with TRBD2. CDR1 is GTSNPN and CDR2 is SVGIG in the germline V gene (reference sequence). The V gene end was trimmed by 3 bases and the J gene end by 2 bases; junction bases not matched to a gene: 4. This CDR3 spans 15 amino acids. The chain's CDR3 is CAWRGTSGYTDTQYF. CDR3 bases: TGTGCCTGGAGAGGGACTAGCGGATACACAGATACGCAGTATTTT.

The chain uses TRBV5-4 and TRBJ2-7; D might be TRBD2 (5 bases). Per the germline V gene, CDR1 is SGHNT and CDR2 is YYREEE (reference sequence). The V end was cut by 4 bases, the J end by 4 bases, with 12 bases between. This CDR3 has 13 residues. CDR3 amino acids: CASSQSRGYEQYF. In DNA, the CDR3 is TGTGCCAGCAGCCAGTCCCGCGGGTACGAGCAGTACTTC.